Below, one TCR beta chain is given with its context. V gave up 4 bases and J gave up 7 bases, with 11 bases separating them. The CDR3 length is 13 residues. CDR1 is MNHEY, CDR2 SVGAGI, per germline. The data originate from a study of blood T cell repertoires in COVID-19. For the study at large: Donors in the United States, Italy and Spain gave samples during acute or convalescent COVID-19. In each case, the material was cDNA or gDNA derived from T cells, B-cell-depleted T cells, or PBMCs.

The protocol was immunoSEQ multiplex PCR, while the TCRdb copy is restricted to in-frame clones and leaves out a portion. The repertoire includes over 30,000 clones, roughly 88% of them detected once, and 8% to 10% sits in the top ten. The receptor's source is a human donor in a cohort sampled during active COVID-19. J is TRBJ1-5 and V is TRBV6-5, with D possibly being TRBD1 (5 bases). The sample consisted of peripheral blood. In DNA form, the CDR3 reads TGTGCCAGCAGTTCGAAGAAGGGGCAGCCCCAGCATTTT. Translation gives CASSSKKGQPQHF.